This record concerns one T cell receptor beta chain sequence. These data originate in a study of early stage breast cancer tumors. Study in general: Of 15 to 20 invasive breast tumors, more than ten were hormone receptor-positive, HER2-negative.

TCRdb's copy holds only in-frame clones and misses some; the assay was immunoSEQ multiplex PCR. In the table there are about 28,000 clones, about 59% of which are singletons. V shed 7 bases, J shed 7 bases, and the junction held 17 bases outside the gene matches. The CDR3 covers 17 residues. The germline gives CDR1 SGHRS, CDR2 YFSETQ. The TCR was taken from a person aged 50-59 years with breast cancer. The sequencing input was breast tumor tissue. The rearrangement links TRBV5-1 to TRBJ2-2; 9 bases are a match to TRBD2. CDR3 sequence (DNA): TGCGCCAGCGCACTACTACGCGGGAGGGCCTTTAGCGGGGAGCTGTTTTTT. This sequence encodes CASALLRGRAFSGELFF.